This T cell receptor beta chain was obtained from a study of cytomegalovirus exposure and HLA in healthy donors. Points from the study as a whole: As a later analysis showed, several of the most significant clusters appeared to be linked to common viral pathogens. Later genetic work tied a missense DCLRE1C variant to beta-chain V and J trimming. A later analysis linked more than 15,000 TCR beta sequences to HLA alleles at 0.05 false discovery rate. A likely sequencing artifact accounted for one observed cluster of highly shared sequence variants.

This PCR relied on a set of 60 Vbeta primers and 13 Jbeta primers. TCRdb's copy holds only in-frame clones and misses some; the assay was immunoSEQ multiplex PCR. The sample contains about 120,000 clones, 74% of which appear only once. As concerns this clone: What it binds is unknown.

Per the germline V gene, CDR1 is SGHDN and CDR2 is FVKESK. Trimming pared 1 base from V and 2 bases from J, leaving 11 bases between. The CDR3 has 15 amino acids. The sample taken for sequencing was PBMCs. The sequence derives from a human donor in good health. V usage is TRBV14 and J usage is TRBJ1-1; D not resolved. CDR3 residues: CASSQGLGRNTEAFF. Here the CDR3 DNA reads TGTGCCAGCAGCCAAGGATTGGGCAGAAACACTGAAGCTTTCTTT. The full variable domain, completed using reference TRBV14 and TRBJ1-1, is EAGVTQFPSHSVIEKGQTVTLRCDPISGHDNLYWYRRVMGKEIKFLLHFVKESKQDESGMPNNRFLAERTGGTYSTLKVQPAELEDSGVYFCASSQGLGRNTEAFFGQGTRLTVV.